This TCR beta chain was documented in a study of Ad26.COV2.S vaccination and SARS-CoV-2 variants. Method: immunoSEQ multiplex PCR; TCRdb's copy keeps in-frame clones and lacks some. The sample comprises approximately 90,000 clones, under 90% of which are singletons, and about 17% rests with the top ten. V was clipped by 6 bases and J by 0 bases; unmatched bases: 17. Germline CDR1 MNHEY, CDR2 SMNVEV (reference sequence). The CDR3 loop spans 19 amino acids. The rearrangement uses TRBV27 and TRBJ1-5, with TRBD1 matching over 7 bases. The sample consisted of peripheral blood, taken after recovery from COVID-19. The receptor comes from a human donor who had recovered from COVID-19. The CDR3 loop is CASRYGLTGRTSSNQPQHF. In DNA, the CDR3 is TGTGCCAGCAGGTACGGACTGACAGGGCGCACTTCTAGCAATCAGCCCCAGCATTTT.